What follows describes a single TCR beta chain. This sample was taken from a study of blood T cell repertoires in COVID-19. Study-wide background: PBMCs, B-cell-depleted T cells, or T cells provided the cDNA or gDNA that made up the material.

In the original workflow: Reference gene primer amplification yielded estimated nucleated cell counts. Clones were sequenced by immunoSEQ multiplex PCR, and TCRdb holds only the in-frame ones, with some missing. V and J calls and clone size are as listed in that table; D and trimming were resolved from the DNA. The sample carries some 130,000 clones, 75% to 90% recorded once. Germline V gene sequence: CDR1 LNHDA, CDR2 SQIVND (reference sequence). This CDR3 has 13 residues. Trimming removed 8 bases from V and 5 bases from J; junction bases left unmatched: 4. Seattle enrolled patients during active infection and tracked them longitudinally.

The J gene is TRBJ2-2, the V gene TRBV19; TRBD1 matches 8 bases. The sample was peripheral blood. This sequence originates from a man in his sixties with COVID-19, enrolled during active disease. The CDR3 protein is CASGQGRTGELFF. DNA of the CDR3: TGTGCCAGTGGACAGGGACGGACCGGGGAGCTGTTTTTT.